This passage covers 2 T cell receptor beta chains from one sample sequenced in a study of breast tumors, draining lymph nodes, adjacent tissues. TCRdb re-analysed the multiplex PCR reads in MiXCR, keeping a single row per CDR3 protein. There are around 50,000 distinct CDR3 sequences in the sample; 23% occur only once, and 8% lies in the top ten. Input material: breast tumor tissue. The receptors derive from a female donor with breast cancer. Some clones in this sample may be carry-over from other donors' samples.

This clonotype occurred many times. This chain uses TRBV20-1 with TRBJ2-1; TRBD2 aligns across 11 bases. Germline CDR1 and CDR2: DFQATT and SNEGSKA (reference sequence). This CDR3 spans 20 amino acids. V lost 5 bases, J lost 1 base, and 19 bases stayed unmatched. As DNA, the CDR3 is TGCAGTGCTCCCCGTTGGCGGGGGAAATTAGCGGGAGGGTCCTACAATGAGCAGTTCTTC. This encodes CSAPRWRGKLAGGSYNEQFF.

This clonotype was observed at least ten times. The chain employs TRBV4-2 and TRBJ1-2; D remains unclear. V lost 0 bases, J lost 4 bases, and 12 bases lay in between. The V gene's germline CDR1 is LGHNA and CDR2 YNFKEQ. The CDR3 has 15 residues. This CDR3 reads CASSQDFGSSYGYTF. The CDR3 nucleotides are TGTGCCAGCAGCCAAGATTTCGGGAGTAGCTATGGCTACACCTTC.